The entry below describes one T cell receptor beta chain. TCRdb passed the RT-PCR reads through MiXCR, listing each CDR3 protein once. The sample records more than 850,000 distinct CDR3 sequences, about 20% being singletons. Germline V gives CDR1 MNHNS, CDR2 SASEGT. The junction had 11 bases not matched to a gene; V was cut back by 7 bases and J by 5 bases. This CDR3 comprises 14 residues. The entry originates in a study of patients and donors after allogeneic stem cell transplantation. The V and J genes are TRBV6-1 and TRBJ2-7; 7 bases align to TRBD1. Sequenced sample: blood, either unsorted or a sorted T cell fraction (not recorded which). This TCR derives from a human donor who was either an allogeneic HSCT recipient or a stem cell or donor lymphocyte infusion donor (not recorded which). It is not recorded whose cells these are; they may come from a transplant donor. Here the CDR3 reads CASKRKGATHEQYF. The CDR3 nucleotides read TGTGCCAGCAAGAGGAAGGGGGCGACCCACGAGCAGTACTTC.